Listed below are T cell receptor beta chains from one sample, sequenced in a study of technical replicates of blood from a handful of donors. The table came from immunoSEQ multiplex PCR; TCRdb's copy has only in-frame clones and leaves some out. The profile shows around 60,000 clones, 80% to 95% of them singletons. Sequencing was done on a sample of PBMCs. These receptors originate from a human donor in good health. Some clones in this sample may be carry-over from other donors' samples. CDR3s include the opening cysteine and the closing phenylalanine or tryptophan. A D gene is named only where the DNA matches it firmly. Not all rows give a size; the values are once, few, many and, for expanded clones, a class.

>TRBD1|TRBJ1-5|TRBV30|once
CAWNRDRDQPQHF
TGTGCCTGGAATCGGGACAGGGATCAGCCCCAGCATTTT
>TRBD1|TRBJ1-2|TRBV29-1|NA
CSVDPPGTGIYGYTF
TGCAGCGTTGACCCCCCCGGGACAGGCATCTATGGCTACACCTTC
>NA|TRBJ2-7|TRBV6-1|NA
CASSESAGVPYEQYF
TGTGCCAGCAGTGAATCTGCAGGGGTTCCCTACGAGCAGTACTTC
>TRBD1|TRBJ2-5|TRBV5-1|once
CASSIQGAETQYF
TGCGCCAGCAGCATCCAGGGGGCTGAGACCCAGTACTTC
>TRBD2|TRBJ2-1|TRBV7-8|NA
CASSLAWTSSENEQFF
TGTGCCAGCAGCTTAGCGTGGACTAGCTCGGAGAATGAGCAGTTCTTC
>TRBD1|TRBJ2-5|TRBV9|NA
CASSARDRGQETQYF
TGTGCCAGCAGCGCTAGGGACAGGGGGCAGGAGACCCAGTACTTC
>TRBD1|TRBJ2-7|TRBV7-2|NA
CASSVDRAFSEQYF
TGTGCCAGCAGCGTCGACAGGGCGTTCAGCGAGCAGTACTTC
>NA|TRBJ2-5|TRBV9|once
CASSPKDWVQETQYF
TGTGCCAGCAGCCCAAAGGACTGGGTCCAAGAGACCCAGTACTTC
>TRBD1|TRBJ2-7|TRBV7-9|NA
CASSFQQGSGEQYF
TGTGCCAGCAGCTTCCAACAGGGGTCGGGCGAGCAGTACTTC
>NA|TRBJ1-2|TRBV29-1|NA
CSESRDLGVNGYTF
TGCAGCGAGTCCCGGGACTTAGGAGTCAATGGCTACACCTTC
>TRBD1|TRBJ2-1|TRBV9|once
CASSGTQGAPYNEQFF
TGTGCCAGCAGCGGGACGCAGGGGGCCCCATACAATGAGCAGTTCTTC
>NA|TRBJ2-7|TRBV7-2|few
CASSPDFTYELYF
TGTGCCAGCAGCCCCGACTTCACCTACGAGCTGTACTTC
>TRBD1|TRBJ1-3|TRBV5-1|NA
CASSFGTGDGNTIYF
TGCGCCAGCAGCTTTGGGACAGGGGATGGAAACACCATATATTTT
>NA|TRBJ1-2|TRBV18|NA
CASSPSPGIYGYTF
TGTGCCAGCTCACCATCACCGGGGATTTATGGCTACACCTTC
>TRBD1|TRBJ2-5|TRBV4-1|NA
CASSQGAGGWETQYF
TGCGCCAGCAGCCAAGGAGCAGGGGGCTGGGAGACCCAGTACTTC
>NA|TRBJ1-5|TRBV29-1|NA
CSVCTGGSGNQLQHF
TGCAGCGTCTGCACCGGGGGGAGCGGGAATCAGCTCCAGCATTTT
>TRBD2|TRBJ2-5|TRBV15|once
CATSRDRTSGRAQETQYF
TGTGCCACCAGCAGAGATAGGACTAGCGGGAGGGCCCAAGAGACCCAGTACTTC
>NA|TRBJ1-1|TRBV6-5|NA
CASIKSKGGNTEAFF
TGTGCCAGCATTAAATCCAAAGGGGGGAACACTGAAGCTTTCTTT
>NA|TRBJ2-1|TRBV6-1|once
CASKNSGSYNEQFF
TGTGCCAGCAAGAATTCGGGCTCCTACAATGAGCAGTTCTTC
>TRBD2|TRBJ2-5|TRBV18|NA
CASSRLSGGEETQYF
TGTGCCAGCTCACGACTTAGCGGGGGAGAAGAGACCCAGTACTTC
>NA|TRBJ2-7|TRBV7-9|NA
CASSFPADSLDPYEQYF
TGTGCCAGCAGCTTTCCTGCGGACTCGCTGGATCCCTACGAGCAGTACTTC
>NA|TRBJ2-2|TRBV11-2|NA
CASSSIDGGPGTGELFF
TGTGCCAGCAGCTCCATAGATGGGGGCCCGGGAACCGGGGAGCTGTTTTTT
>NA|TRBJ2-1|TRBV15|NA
CATSRLSGTYNEQFF
TGTGCCACCAGCAGACTTAGCGGTACATACAATGAGCAGTTCTTC
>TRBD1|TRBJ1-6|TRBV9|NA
CASSSRQGSNSPLHF
TGTGCCAGCAGCTCCAGACAGGGCTCTAATTCACCCCTCCACTTT
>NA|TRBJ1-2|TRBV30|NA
CAWSVGRVRQRASTNYGYTF
TGTGCCTGGAGTGTAGGTCGAGTGAGACAGCGTGCCTCCACTAACTATGGCTACACCTTC
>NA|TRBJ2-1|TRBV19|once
CASSFSSYNEQFF
TGTGCCAGTAGCTTCAGCTCCTACAATGAGCAGTTCTTC
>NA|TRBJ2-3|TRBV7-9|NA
CASSSRPGADTQYF
TGTGCCAGCAGCTCCAGGCCGGGGGCAGATACGCAGTATTTT
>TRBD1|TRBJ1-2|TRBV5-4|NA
CASSFWGQGYGYTF
TGTGCCAGCAGCTTCTGGGGACAGGGCTATGGCTACACCTTC
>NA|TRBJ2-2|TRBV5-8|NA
CASSLSGTMNTGELFF
TGTGCCAGCAGCCTATCTGGGACAATGAACACCGGGGAGCTGTTTTTT
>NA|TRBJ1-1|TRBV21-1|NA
CASSRPPGQGVLVTEAFF
TGTGCCAGCAGTAGACCCCCCGGACAGGGGGTCCTGGTCACTGAAGCTTTCTTT
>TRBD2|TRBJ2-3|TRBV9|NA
CASSRRTSGNTDTQYF
TGTGCCAGCAGCCGCAGGACTAGCGGAAACACAGATACGCAGTATTTT
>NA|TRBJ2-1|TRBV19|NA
CASSIDLAPVSSYNEQFF
TGTGCCAGTAGTATAGATCTGGCACCTGTAAGCTCCTACAATGAGCAGTTCTTC
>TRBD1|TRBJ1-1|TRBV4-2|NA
CASSPKTGGRGGEGFF
TGTGCCAGCAGCCCAAAGACAGGGGGCAGGGGCGGGGAAGGGTTCTTT
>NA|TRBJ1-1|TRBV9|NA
CASSPLGSMNTEAFF
TGTGCCAGCAGCCCTCTCGGGAGCATGAACACTGAAGCTTTCTTT
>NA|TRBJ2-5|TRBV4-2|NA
CASSQDERGWGTQYF
TGTGCCAGCAGCCAAGATGAAAGGGGCTGGGGGACCCAGTACTTC
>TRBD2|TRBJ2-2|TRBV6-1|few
CASSGGVWLAENTGELFF
TGTGCCAGCAGTGGGGGGGTGTGGCTAGCGGAGAACACCGGGGAGCTGTTTTTT
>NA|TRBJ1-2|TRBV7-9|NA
CASSRTSQGNYGYTF
TGTGCCAGCAGCCGTACTTCGCAGGGGAACTATGGCTACACCTTC
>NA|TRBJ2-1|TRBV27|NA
CASKPGAYNEQFF
TGTGCCAGCAAGCCGGGAGCCTACAATGAGCAGTTCTTC
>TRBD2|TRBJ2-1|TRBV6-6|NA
CASSQGLAGNYNEQFF
TGTGCCAGCAGCCAGGGACTAGCGGGGAACTACAATGAGCAGTTCTTC
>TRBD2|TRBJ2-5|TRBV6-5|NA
CASGWTGTNQETQYF
TGTGCCAGCGGCTGGACTGGGACTAACCAAGAGACCCAGTACTTC
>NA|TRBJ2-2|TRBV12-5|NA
CASGLVASGTGELFF
TGTGCTAGTGGTTTGGTAGCGAGTGGCACCGGGGAGCTGTTTTTT
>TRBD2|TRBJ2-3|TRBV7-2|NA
CASSTRLAGDTQYF
TGTGCCAGCAGCACCAGACTAGCGGGAGATACGCAGTATTTT
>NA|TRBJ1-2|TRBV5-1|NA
CASSGEGRDGYTF
TGCGCCAGCAGCGGCGAGGGAAGGGATGGCTACACCTTC
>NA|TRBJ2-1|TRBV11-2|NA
CASSRDGGEQFF
TGTGCCAGCAGCCGGGATGGTGGCGAGCAGTTCTTC
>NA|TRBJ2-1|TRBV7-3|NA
CASSLGGEQFF
TGTGCCAGCAGCTTAGGGGGGGAGCAGTTCTTC
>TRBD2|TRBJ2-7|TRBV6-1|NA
CASSELAGAYEQYF
TGTGCCAGCAGTGAACTAGCGGGAGCCTACGAGCAGTACTTC
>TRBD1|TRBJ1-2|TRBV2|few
CASREGAAYGYTF
TGTGCCAGCAGGGAGGGGGCCGCCTATGGCTACACCTTC
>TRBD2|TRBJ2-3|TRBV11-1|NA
CASSLTSGNPDTQYF
TGTGCCAGCAGCTTAACTAGCGGGAACCCAGATACGCAGTATTTT
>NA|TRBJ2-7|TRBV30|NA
CAWSPASGTYEQYF
TGTGCCTGGAGTCCCGCCAGCGGAACCTACGAGCAGTACTTC
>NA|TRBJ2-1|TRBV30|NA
CACDLSGLMVF
TGTGCCTGCGACCTTAGCGGCCTGATGGTCTTC
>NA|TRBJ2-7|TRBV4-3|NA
CASSQGQAYEQYF
TGCGCCAGCAGCCAAGGACAGGCCTACGAGCAGTACTTC
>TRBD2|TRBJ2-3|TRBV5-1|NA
CASSLGGSSGDTQYF
TGCGCCAGCAGCCTGGGCGGGAGTAGTGGAGATACGCAGTATTTT
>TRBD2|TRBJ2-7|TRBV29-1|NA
CSVRMGTNEQYF
TGCAGCGTCCGGATGGGGACTAACGAGCAGTACTTC